This entry is about one TCR beta chain. The sample is drawn from a study of blood T cell repertoires in COVID-19. The table came from immunoSEQ multiplex PCR; TCRdb's copy has only in-frame clones and leaves some out. The sample yields roughly 500,000 clones, 89% seen once. Trimming pared 1 base from V and 5 bases from J, leaving 23 bases between. This CDR3 contains 18 residues. Germline lookup yields CDR1 SNHLY and CDR2 FYNNEI. The source is a man between 18 and 35 years old with COVID-19, enrolled during active disease. J is TRBJ2-5 and V is TRBV2, with D perhaps matching TRBD2 (6 bases). Sequenced: peripheral blood. The CDR3 sequence is CASSEGRAGYTHGETQYF. The CDR3 DNA reads TGTGCCAGCAGTGAAGGGAGGGCGGGTTACACCCATGGGGAGACCCAGTACTTC.